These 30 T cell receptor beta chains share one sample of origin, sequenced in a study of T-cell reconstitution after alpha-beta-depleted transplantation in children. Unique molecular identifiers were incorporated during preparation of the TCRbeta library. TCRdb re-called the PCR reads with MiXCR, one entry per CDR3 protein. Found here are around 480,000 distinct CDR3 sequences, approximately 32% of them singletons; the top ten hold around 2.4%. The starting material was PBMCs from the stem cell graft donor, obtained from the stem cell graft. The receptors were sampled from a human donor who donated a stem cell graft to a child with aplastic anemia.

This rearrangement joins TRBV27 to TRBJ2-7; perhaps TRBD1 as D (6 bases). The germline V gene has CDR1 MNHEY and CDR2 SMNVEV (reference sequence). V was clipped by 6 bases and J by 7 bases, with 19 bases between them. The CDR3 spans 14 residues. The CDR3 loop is CASRSRDRLREQYV. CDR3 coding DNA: TGTGCCAGCAGGAGCCGAGACAGGCTGCGGGAGCAGTACGTC.

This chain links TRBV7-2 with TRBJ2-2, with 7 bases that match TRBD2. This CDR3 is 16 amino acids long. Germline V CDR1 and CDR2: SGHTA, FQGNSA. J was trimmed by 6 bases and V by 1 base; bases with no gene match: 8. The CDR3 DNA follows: TGTGCCAGCAGCTTAGGCGGGAGAGTCGCGTCCGGGGAGCTGTTTTTT. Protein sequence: CASSLGGRVASGELFF. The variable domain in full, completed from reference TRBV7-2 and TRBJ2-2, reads GAGVSQSPSNKVTEKGKDVELRCDPISGHTALYWYRQSLGQGLEFLIYFQGNSAPDKSGLPSDRFSAERTGGSVSTLTIQRTQQEDSAVYLCASSLGGRVASGELFFGEGSRLTVL.

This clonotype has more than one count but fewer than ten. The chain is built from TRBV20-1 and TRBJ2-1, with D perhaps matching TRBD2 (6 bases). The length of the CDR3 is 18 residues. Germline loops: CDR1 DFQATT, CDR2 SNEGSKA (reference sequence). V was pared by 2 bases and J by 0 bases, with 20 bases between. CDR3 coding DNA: TGCAGTGCTAGACCTACTAGCCGAGACTCCAGCTCCTACAATGAGCAGTTCTTC. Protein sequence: CSARPTSRDSSSYNEQFF.

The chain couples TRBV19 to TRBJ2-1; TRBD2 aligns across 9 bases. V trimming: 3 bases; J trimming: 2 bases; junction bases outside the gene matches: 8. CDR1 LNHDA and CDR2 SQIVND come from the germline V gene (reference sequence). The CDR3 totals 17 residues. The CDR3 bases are TGTGCCAGTAGTATTGAAAGGAGCGGGAGGCCCTACAATGAGCAGTTCTTC. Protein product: CASSIERSGRPYNEQFF.

CDR3 in amino acids: CSASPLVTYNEQFF. Written as DNA, the CDR3 is TGCAGTGCTAGTCCTCTGGTGACCTACAATGAGCAGTTCTTC. The rearrangement links TRBV20-1 to TRBJ2-1; no reliable D call. Between the trimmed V and J ends, which lost 3 bases and 2 bases, there was a span of 11 bases. Germline lookup yields CDR1 DFQATT and CDR2 SNEGSKA (reference sequence). The CDR3 loop spans 14 amino acids.

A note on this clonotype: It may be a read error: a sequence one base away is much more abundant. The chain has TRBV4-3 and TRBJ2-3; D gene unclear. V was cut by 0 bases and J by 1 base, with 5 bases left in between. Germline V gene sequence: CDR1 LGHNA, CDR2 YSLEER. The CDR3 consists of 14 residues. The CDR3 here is CASSQDRRTDTQYF. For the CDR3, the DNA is TGCGCCAGCAGCCAAGATCGACGCACAGATACGCAGTATTTT.

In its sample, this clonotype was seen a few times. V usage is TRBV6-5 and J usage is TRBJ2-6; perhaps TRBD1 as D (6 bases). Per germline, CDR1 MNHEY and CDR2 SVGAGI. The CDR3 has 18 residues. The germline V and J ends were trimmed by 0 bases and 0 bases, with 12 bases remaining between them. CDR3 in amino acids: CASSYSGHRDSGANVLTF. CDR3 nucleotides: TGTGCCAGCAGTTACTCGGGACACCGGGACTCTGGGGCCAACGTCCTGACTTTC.

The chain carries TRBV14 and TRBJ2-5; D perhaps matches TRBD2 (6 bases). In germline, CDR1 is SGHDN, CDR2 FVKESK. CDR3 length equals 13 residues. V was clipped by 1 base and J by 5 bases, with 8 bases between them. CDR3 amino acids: CASSQAGVETQYF. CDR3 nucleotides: TGTGCCAGCAGCCAAGCGGGAGTCGAGACCCAGTACTTC.

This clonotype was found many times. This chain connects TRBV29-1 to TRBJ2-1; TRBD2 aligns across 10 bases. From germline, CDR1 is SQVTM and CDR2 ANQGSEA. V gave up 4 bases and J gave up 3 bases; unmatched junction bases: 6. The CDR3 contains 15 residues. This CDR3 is CSVASSGSLYNEQFF. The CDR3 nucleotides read TGCAGCGTTGCTTCTAGCGGGAGTCTCTACAATGAGCAGTTCTTC.

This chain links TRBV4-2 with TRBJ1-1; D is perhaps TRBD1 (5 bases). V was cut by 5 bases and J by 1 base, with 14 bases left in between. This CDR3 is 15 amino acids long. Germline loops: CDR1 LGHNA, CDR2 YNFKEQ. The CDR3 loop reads CASSKMRGPNTEAFF. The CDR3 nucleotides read TGTGCCAGCAGCAAAATGCGGGGCCCGAACACTGAAGCTTTCTTT.

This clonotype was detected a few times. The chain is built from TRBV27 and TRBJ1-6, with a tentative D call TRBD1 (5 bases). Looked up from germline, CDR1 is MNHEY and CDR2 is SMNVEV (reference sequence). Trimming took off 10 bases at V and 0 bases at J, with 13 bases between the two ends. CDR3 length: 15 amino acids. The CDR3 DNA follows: TGTGCCACCAAGGGGAGGGGCTCCTATAATTCACCCCTCCACTTT. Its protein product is CATKGRGSYNSPLHF.

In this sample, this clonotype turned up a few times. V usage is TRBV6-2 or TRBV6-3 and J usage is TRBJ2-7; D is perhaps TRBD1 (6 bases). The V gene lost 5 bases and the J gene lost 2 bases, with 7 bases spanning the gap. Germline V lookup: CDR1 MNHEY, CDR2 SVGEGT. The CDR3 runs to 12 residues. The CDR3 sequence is CASSGGAYEQYF. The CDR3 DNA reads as TGTGCCAGCAGTGGGGGCGCCTACGAGCAGTACTTC.

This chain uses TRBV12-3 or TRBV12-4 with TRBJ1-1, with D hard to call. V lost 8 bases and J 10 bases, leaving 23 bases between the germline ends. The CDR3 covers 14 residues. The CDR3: CASLWSGSSRPAFF. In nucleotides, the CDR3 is TGTGCCAGCCTGTGGTCCGGGAGCTCTCGTCCAGCTTTCTTT.

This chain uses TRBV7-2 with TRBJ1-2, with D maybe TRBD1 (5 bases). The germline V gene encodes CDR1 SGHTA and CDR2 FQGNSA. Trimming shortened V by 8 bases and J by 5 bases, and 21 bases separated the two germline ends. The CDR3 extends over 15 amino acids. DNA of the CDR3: TGTGCCAGCTTACCCAGGGAGGGGCAACTGTATGGCTACACCTTC. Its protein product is CASLPREGQLYGYTF.

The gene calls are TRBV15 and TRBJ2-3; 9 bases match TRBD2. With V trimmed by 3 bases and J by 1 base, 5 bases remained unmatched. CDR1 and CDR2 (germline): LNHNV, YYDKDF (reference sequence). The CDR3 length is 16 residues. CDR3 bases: TGTGCCACCAGCAGGGGAGCGGGAGGCCGCACAGATACGCAGTATTTT. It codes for CATSRGAGGRTDTQYF.

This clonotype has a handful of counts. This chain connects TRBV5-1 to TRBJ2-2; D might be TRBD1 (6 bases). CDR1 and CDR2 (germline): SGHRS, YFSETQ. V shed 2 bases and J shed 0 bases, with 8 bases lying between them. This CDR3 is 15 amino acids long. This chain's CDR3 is CASSFRDTNTGELFF. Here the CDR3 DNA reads TGCGCCAGCAGCTTCCGGGACACGAACACCGGGGAGCTGTTTTTT.

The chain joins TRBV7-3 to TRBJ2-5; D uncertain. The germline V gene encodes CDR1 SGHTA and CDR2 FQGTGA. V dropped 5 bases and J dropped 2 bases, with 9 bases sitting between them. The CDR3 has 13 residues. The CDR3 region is CASSRELQETQYF. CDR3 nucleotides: TGTGCCAGCAGCCGAGAGTTACAAGAGACCCAGTACTTC.

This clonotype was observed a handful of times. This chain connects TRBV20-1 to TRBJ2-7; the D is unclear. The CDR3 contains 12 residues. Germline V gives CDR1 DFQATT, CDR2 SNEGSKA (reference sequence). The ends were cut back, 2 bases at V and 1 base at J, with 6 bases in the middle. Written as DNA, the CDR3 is TGCAGTGCTAGACAGGTATCCTACGAGCAGTACTTC. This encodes CSARQVSYEQYF.

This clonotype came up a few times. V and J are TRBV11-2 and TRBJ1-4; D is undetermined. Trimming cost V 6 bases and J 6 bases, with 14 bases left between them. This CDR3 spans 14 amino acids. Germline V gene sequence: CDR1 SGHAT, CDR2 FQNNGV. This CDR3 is CASSSGSGYEKLFF. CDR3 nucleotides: TGTGCCAGCAGTTCGGGGAGCGGGTATGAAAAACTGTTTTTT.

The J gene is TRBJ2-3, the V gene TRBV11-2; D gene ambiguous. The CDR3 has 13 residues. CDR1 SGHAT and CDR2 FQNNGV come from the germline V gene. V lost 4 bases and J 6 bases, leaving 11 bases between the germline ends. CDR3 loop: CASSSGPKDTQYF. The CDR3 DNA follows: TGTGCCAGCAGCTCCGGGCCCAAGGATACGCAGTATTTT.

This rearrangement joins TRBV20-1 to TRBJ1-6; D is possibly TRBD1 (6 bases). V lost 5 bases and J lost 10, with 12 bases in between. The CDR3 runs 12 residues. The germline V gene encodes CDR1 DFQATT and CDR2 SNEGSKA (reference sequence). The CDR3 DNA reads TGCAGTGCTGAGGGGGGGGAATCACCCCTCCACTTT. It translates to CSAEGGESPLHF.

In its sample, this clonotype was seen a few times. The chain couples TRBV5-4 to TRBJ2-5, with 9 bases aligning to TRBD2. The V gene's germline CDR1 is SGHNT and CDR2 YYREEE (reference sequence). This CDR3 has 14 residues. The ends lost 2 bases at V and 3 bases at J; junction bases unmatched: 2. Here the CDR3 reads CASSFRLAEETQYF. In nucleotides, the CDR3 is TGTGCCAGCAGCTTTAGACTAGCGGAAGAGACCCAGTACTTC.

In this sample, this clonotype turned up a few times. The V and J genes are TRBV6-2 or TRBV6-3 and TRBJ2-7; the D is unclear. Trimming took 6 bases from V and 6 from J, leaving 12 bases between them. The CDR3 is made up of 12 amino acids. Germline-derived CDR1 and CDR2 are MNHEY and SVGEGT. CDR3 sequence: CASSPIGGEQYV. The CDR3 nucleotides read TGTGCCAGCAGCCCCATCGGTGGCGAGCAGTACGTC.

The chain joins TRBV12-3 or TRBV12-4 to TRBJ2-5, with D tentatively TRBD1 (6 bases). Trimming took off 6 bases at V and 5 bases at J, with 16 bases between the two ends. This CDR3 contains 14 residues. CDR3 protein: CASSETGPWETQYF. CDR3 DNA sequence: TGTGCCAGCAGCGAGACAGGTCCTTGGGAGACCCAGTACTTC.

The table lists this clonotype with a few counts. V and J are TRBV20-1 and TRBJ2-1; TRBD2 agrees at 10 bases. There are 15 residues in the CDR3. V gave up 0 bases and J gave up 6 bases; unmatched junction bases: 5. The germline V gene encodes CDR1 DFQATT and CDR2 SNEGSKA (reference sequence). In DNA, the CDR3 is TGCAGTGCTAGAGACGCTAGCGGGGGCGGCAATGAGCAGTTCTTC. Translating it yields CSARDASGGGNEQFF.

The CDR3 sequence: CASSPPAGYSNQPQHF. CDR3 nucleotides: TGTGCCAGCTCACCACCGGCGGGGTATAGCAATCAGCCCCAGCATTTT. V usage is TRBV18 and J usage is TRBJ1-5; D is undetermined. The length of the CDR3 is 16 residues. V lost 0 bases to trimming and J lost 0 bases, with 9 bases between them. Germline V gives CDR1 KGHSH, CDR2 LQKENI.

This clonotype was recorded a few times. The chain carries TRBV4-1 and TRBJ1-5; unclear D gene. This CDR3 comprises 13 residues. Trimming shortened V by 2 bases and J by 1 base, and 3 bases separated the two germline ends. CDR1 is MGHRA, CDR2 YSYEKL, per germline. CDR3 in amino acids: CASSQKSNQPQHF. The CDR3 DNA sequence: TGCGCCAGCAGCCAAAAGAGCAATCAGCCCCAGCATTTT.

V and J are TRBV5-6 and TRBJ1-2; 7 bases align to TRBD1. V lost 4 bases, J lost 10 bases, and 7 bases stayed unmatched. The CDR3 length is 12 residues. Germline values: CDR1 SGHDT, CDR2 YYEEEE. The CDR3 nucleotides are TGTGCCAGCAGCCCAACGACAGGGACCTACACCTTC. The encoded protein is CASSPTTGTYTF. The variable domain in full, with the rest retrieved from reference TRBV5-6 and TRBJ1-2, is DAGVTQSPTHLIKTRGQQVTLRCSPKSGHDTVSWYQQALGQGPQFIFQYYEEEERQRGNFPDRFSGHQFPNYSSELNVNALLLGDSALYLCASSPTTGTYTFGSGTRLTVV.

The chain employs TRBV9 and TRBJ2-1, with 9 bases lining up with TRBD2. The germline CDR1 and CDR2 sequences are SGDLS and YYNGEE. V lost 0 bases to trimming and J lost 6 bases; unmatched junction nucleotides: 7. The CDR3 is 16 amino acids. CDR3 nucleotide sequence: TGTGCCAGCAGCGTAGGGAGTAGCGGGAGAGCCAATGAGCAGTTCTTC. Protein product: CASSVGSSGRANEQFF.

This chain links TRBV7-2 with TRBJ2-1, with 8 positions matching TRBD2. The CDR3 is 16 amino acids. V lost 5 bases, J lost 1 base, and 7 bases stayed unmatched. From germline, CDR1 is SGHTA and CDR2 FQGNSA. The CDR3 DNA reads TGTGCCAGCAGCACAGAAGCGGGAGTTTCCTACAATGAGCAGTTCTTC. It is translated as CASSTEAGVSYNEQFF.